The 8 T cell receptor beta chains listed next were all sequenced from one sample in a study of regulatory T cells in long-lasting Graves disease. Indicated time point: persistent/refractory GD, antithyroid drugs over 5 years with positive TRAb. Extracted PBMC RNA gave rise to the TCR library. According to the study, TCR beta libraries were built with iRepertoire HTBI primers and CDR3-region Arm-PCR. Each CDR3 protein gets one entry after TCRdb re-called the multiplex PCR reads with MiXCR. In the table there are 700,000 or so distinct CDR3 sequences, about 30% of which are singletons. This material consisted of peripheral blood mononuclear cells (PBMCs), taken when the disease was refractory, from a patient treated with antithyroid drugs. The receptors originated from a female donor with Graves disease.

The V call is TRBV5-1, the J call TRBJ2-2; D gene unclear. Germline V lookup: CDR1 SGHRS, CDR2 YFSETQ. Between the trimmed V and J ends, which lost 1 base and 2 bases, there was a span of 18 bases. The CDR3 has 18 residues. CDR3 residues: CASSLPGRQAVNTGELFF. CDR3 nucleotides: TGCGCCAGCAGCTTGCCCGGCAGGCAGGCGGTAAACACCGGGGAGCTGTTTTTT. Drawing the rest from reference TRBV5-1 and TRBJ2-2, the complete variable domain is KAGVTQTPRYLIKTRGQQVTLSCSPISGHRSVSWYQQTPGQGLQFLFEYFSETQRNKGNFPGRFSGRQFSNSRSEMNVSTLELGDSALYLCASSLPGRQAVNTGELFFGEGSRLTVL.

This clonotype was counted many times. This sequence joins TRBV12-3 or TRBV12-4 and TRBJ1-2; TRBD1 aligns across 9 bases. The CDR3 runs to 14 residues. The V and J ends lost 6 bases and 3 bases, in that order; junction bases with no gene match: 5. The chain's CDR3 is CASSHRGRDYGYTF. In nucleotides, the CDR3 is TGTGCCAGCAGCCACAGGGGGCGCGACTATGGCTACACCTTC.

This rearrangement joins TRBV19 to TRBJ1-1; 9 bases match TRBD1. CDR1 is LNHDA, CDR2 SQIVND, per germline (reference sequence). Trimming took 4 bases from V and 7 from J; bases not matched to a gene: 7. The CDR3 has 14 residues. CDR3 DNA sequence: TGTGCCAGTAGTAGGGCCGGGACAGGGCTTGAAGCTTTCTTT. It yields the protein CASSRAGTGLEAFF.

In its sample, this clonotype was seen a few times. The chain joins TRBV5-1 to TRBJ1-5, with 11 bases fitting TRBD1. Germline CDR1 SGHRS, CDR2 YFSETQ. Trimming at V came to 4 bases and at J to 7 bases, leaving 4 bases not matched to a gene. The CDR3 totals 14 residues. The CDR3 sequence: CASSPGQGGQPQHF. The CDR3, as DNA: TGCGCCAGCAGCCCGGGACAGGGGGGCCAGCCCCAGCATTTT.

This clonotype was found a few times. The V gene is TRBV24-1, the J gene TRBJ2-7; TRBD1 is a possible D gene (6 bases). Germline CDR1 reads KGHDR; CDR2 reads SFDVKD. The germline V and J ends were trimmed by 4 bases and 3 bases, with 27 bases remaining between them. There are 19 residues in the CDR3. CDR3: CATSDDPGTILQLNYEQYF. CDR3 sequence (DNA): TGTGCCACCAGTGACGATCCCGGGACAATACTTCAACTCAACTACGAGCAGTACTTC.

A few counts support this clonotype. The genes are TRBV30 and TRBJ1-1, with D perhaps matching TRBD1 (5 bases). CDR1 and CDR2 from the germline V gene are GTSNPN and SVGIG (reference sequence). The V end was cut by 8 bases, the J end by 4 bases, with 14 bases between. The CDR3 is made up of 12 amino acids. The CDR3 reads CARLSGGTEAFF. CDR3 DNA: TGTGCCCGGCTTTCGGGGGGCACTGAAGCTTTCTTT.

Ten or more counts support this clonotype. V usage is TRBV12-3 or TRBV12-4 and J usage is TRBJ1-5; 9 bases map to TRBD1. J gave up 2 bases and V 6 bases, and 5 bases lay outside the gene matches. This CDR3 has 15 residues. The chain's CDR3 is CASSPGQGRNQPQHF. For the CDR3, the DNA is TGTGCCAGCAGCCCGGGACAGGGCCGCAATCAGCCCCAGCATTTT.

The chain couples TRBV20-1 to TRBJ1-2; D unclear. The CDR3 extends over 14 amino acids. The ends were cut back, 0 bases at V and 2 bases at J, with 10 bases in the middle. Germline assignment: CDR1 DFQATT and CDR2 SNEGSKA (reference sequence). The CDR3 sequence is CSARDSLLNYGYTF. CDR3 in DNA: TGCAGTGCTAGAGATTCACTCCTCAACTATGGCTACACCTTC.